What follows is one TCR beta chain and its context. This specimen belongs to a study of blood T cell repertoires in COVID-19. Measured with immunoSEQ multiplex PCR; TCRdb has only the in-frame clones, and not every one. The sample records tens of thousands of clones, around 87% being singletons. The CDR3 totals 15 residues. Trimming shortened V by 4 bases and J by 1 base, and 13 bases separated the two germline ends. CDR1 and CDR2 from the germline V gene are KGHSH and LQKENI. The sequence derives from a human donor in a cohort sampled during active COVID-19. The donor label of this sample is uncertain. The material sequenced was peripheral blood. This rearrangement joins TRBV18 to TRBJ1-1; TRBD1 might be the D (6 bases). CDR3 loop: CASSRPGQSNTEAFF. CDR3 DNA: TGTGCCAGCTCACGACCGGGACAATCGAACACTGAAGCTTTCTTT. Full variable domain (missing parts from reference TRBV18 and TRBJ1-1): NAGVMQNPRHLVRRRGQEARLRCSPMKGHSHVYWYRQLPEEGLKFMVYLQKENIIDESGMPKERFSAEFPKEGPSILRIQQVVRGDSAAYFCASSRPGQSNTEAFFGQGTRLTVV.